Detailed here is one T cell receptor (beta chain). Its target is not known. One entry per CDR3 protein results from TCRdb running MiXCR on the 5' RACE reads. The sample shows a few hundred thousand distinct CDR3 sequences, 20% to 25% of them seen only once. This entry is derived from a study of CD8 T cells in ankylosing spondylitis. The CDR3 spans 14 residues. V dropped 2 bases and J dropped 6 bases, with 15 bases sitting between them. The germline V gene has CDR1 GTSNPN and CDR2 SVGIG (reference sequence). Findings of the study overall: Blood from ankylosing spondylitis patients appeared to carry a characteristic eight-variant TCR beta motif. CD8+ cells made up the disease-linked clones, which were relatively rare in peripheral blood. According to the report, clones linked to the disease were significantly enriched in matched synovial fluid samples taken from ankylosing spondylitis patients.

The source material was blood, either unsorted or a sorted T cell fraction (not recorded which). This TCR was sampled from a male donor with ankylosing spondylitis. J is TRBJ2-3 and V is TRBV30; maybe TRBD2 (6 bases). The CDR3 is CAWSRQGGTDTQYF. CDR3 sequence (DNA): TGTGCCTGGAGTCGGCAGGGAGGAACGGATACGCAGTATTTT. The full variable domain, its missing parts supplied by reference TRBV30 and TRBJ2-3, is SQTIHQWPATLVQPVGSPLSLECTVEGTSNPNLYWYRQAAGRGLQLLFYSVGIGQISSEVPQNLSASRPQDRQFILSSKKLLLSDSGFYLCAWSRQGGTDTQYFGPGTRLTVL.